The 20 T cell receptor beta chains given below trace back to one sample, sequenced in a study of CD8 T cells in ankylosing spondylitis (dated by TCRdb to the late 2010s). General study outcomes and caveats: A TCR beta motif made up of several highly homologous amino acid variants appeared to be characteristic of blood from ankylosing spondylitis patients.

For these TCRs, the target antigens are not known. Libraries were prepared through 5' RACE. The run used an Illumina HiSeq 2500. In-frame beta chains were kept once TCRdb had trimmed the public reads at Q25 with fastp and called clones with MiXCR. Entries are consolidated by CDR3 protein sequence, retaining the most common genes and DNA. This sample comprises a few hundred thousand distinct CDR3 sequences, around 8% of them detected only once. Together, the top ten hold 13% to 15% of the sample. The sequencing sample was made of blood, either unsorted or a sorted T cell fraction (not recorded which). Receptors were obtained from a male donor with ankylosing spondylitis.

V and J are TRBV29-1 and TRBJ2-7; maybe TRBD2 (6 bases). The CDR3 runs to 13 residues. Trimming shortened V by 6 bases and J by 2 bases, and 14 bases separated the two germline ends. Germline V CDR1 and CDR2: SQVTM, ANQGSEA. This CDR3 reads CSVGLSGPYEQYF. As DNA, the CDR3 is TGCAGCGTAGGGCTTAGCGGTCCCTACGAGCAGTACTTC.

This chain joins TRBV27 and TRBJ1-1; D is perhaps TRBD1 (5 bases). The CDR3 is made up of 13 amino acids. Germline CDR1 is MNHEY and CDR2 is SMNVEV (reference sequence). Trimming took off 6 bases at V and 2 bases at J, with 10 bases between the two ends. This CDR3 reads CASSFRDNTEAFF. CDR3 in DNA: TGTGCCAGCAGCTTCAGGGACAACACTGAAGCTTTCTTT.

There are many counts of this clonotype. The chain employs TRBV6-1 and TRBJ2-3, with 16 positions matching TRBD2. CDR1 and CDR2 from the germline V gene are MNHNS and SASEGT. The CDR3 contains 16 residues. V trimming: 7 bases; J trimming: 6 bases; junction bases outside the gene matches: 7. The CDR3 reads CASIRGLAGGDDTQYF. The CDR3 region has the DNA TGTGCCAGCATCAGGGGACTAGCGGGAGGGGATGATACGCAGTATTTT.

CDR3 region: CASSYGPGSHTDTQYF. CDR3 bases: TGTGCCAGCAGTTACGGTCCAGGTTCTCACACAGATACGCAGTATTTT. This chain links TRBV6-2 or TRBV6-3 with TRBJ2-3, with D hard to call. This CDR3 spans 16 amino acids. V lost 2 bases, J lost 2 bases, and 14 bases lay in between. Germline V lookup: CDR1 MNHEY, CDR2 SVGEGT.

The table lists this clonotype with a few counts. The rearrangement links TRBV5-1 to TRBJ2-7, with unresolved D. CDR3 length: 14 amino acids. Germline CDR1 reads SGHRS; CDR2 reads YFSETQ. Trimming removed 4 bases from V and 2 bases from J, with 13 bases in between. The CDR3 here is CASSPEDPTYEQYF. The CDR3 region has the DNA TGCGCCAGCAGCCCCGAGGACCCCACCTACGAGCAGTACTTC.

The chain carries TRBV19 and TRBJ2-7, with 7 positions matching TRBD1. The ends lost 3 bases at V and 2 bases at J; junction bases unmatched: 7. The CDR3 length is 15 residues. From germline, CDR1 is LNHDA and CDR2 SQIVND (reference sequence). The CDR3 spells CASSIRQGAPYEQYF. DNA of the CDR3: TGTGCCAGTAGTATCCGACAGGGAGCCCCCTACGAGCAGTACTTC.

The chain carries TRBV9 and TRBJ2-7; D is possibly TRBD2 (6 bases). The V end was cut by 5 bases, the J end by 0 bases, with 12 bases between. The CDR3 is made up of 14 amino acids. Looked up from germline, CDR1 is SGDLS and CDR2 is YYNGEE. The DNA for the CDR3 is TGTGCCAGCAGTGCAATTAGCGGCTCCTACGAGCAGTACTTC. Translated: CASSAISGSYEQYF. Using reference TRBV9 and TRBJ2-7 for the parts outside the CDR3, the full variable domain is DSGVTQTPKHLITATGQRVTLRCSPRSGDLSVYWYQQSLDQGLQFLIQYYNGEERAKGNILERFSAQQFPDLHSELNLSSLELGDSALYFCASSAISGSYEQYFGPGTRLTVT.

J is TRBJ2-1 and V is TRBV12-3 or TRBV12-4; D unclear. V lost 10 bases and J 0 bases, leaving 16 bases between the germline ends. The CDR3 loop spans 15 amino acids. DNA for the CDR3: TGTGCCATCGTCGCCGTATATAGCTCCTACAATGAGCAGTTCTTC. It is translated as CAIVAVYSSYNEQFF.

This clonotype was seen a handful of times. V is TRBV30 and J is TRBJ1-5; D is unclear. Deletions cut 5 bases from V and 2 bases from J, with 10 bases between. The CDR3 consists of 13 residues. CDR1 is GTSNPN, CDR2 SVGIG, per germline (reference sequence). The CDR3: CAWGQAGNQPQHF. The CDR3 DNA follows: TGTGCCTGGGGGCAGGCCGGCAATCAGCCCCAGCATTTT.

The chain is built from TRBV4-1 and TRBJ1-5; no reliable D call. CDR3 length equals 14 residues. V lost 2 bases, J lost 7 bases, and 12 bases lay in between. Germline V gives CDR1 MGHRA, CDR2 YSYEKL. The CDR3 nucleotides are TGCGCCAGCAGCCAACTGGGCTCTGGCCAGCCCCAGCATTTT. Its translation is CASSQLGSGQPQHF.

The V gene is TRBV10-3, the J gene TRBJ2-5; weak D call: TRBD2 (6 bases). Germline V lookup: CDR1 ENHRY, CDR2 SYGVKD. V shed 2 bases and J shed 0 bases, with 10 bases lying between them. The CDR3 runs 15 residues. The CDR3 region is CAISEGQRDQETQYF. Written as DNA, the CDR3 is TGTGCCATCAGTGAGGGCCAGCGGGACCAAGAGACCCAGTACTTC.

There are a few counts of this clonotype. The chain combines TRBV7-6 with TRBJ1-1; 7 bases align to TRBD1. In germline, CDR1 is SGHVS, CDR2 FNYEAQ. The CDR3 is made up of 14 amino acids. V shed 4 bases, J shed 0 bases, and the junction held 2 bases outside the gene matches. Here the CDR3 reads CASSSTGLNTEAFF. The DNA for the CDR3 is TGTGCCAGCAGCTCGACAGGGCTGAACACTGAAGCTTTCTTT.

This clonotype was recorded at least ten times. The chain combines TRBV7-9 with TRBJ2-1; 7 nucleotides agree with TRBD1. The J segment lost 10 bases and the V segment lost 5 bases, leaving 14 bases of the junction unmatched. CDR1 and CDR2 (germline): SEHNR, FQNEAQ (reference sequence). The CDR3 totals 15 residues. The CDR3 reads CASSPTGAVVGEQFF. The CDR3 DNA reads as TGTGCCAGCAGCCCTACAGGGGCCGTAGTAGGGGAGCAGTTCTTC.

The chain couples TRBV29-1 to TRBJ2-2, with D possibly matching TRBD1 (6 bases). V lost 6 bases to trimming and J lost 2 bases, with 16 bases between them. The CDR3 runs to 15 residues. Germline CDR1 reads SQVTM; CDR2 reads ANQGSEA. CDR3 sequence reads: CSVEGPGVNTGELFF. Here the CDR3 DNA reads TGCAGCGTAGAGGGGCCAGGGGTAAACACCGGGGAGCTGTTTTTT.

The CDR3 DNA follows: TGCGCCAGCAGCCAAACTCACACAGGGGCCTACGAGCAGTACTTC. Its protein product is CASSQTHTGAYEQYF. V usage is TRBV4-1 and J usage is TRBJ2-7; 7 bases match TRBD1. This CDR3 is built from 15 residues. Germline V gene sequence: CDR1 MGHRA, CDR2 YSYEKL. V lost 2 bases to trimming and J lost 2 bases; unmatched junction nucleotides: 6.

In its sample, this clonotype was seen many times. This chain links TRBV11-3 with TRBJ1-1, with 7 bases aligning to TRBD1. The CDR3 is made up of 16 amino acids. V was pared by 5 bases and J by 7 bases, with 16 bases of the junction left unmatched. Germline V lookup: CDR1 SGHNT, CDR2 YENEEA. CDR3 DNA sequence: TGTGCCAGCAGCGCGAGAGCTAGAGGAACAGGGGATGAAGCTTTCTTT. It yields the protein CASSARARGTGDEAFF.

As concerns this clonotype: Germline and junction disagree at one end, which may indicate a read error. This sequence joins TRBV5-1 and TRBJ2-7, with unresolved D. Germline loops: CDR1 SGHRS, CDR2 YFSETQ. This CDR3 is 9 amino acids long. CDR3 in amino acids: CASSPSRGF. DNA for the CDR3: TGCGCCAGCAGCCCGTCTCGTGGATTC.

The rearrangement uses TRBV6-1 and TRBJ1-3; 12 positions match TRBD1. Trimming removed 8 bases from V and 2 bases from J; junction bases left unmatched: 4. Germline V gene sequence: CDR1 MNHNS, CDR2 SASEGT. This CDR3 has 15 residues. CDR3 region: CASGRDRGPGNTIYF. The CDR3 coding sequence is TGTGCCAGCGGCCGGGACAGGGGGCCTGGAAACACCATATATTTT.

This clonotype occurred a few times. This chain uses TRBV29-1 with TRBJ1-1; D unresolved. V was shortened by 1 base and J by 2 bases, with 8 bases between the two germline ends. CDR3 length equals 13 residues. The germline gives CDR1 SQVTM, CDR2 ANQGSEA. The chain's CDR3 is CSVEGESNTEAFF. The CDR3 region has the DNA TGCAGCGTTGAAGGGGAATCAAACACTGAAGCTTTCTTT.

The chain carries TRBV29-1 and TRBJ2-7, with a possible D match to TRBD2 (6 bases). Germline values: CDR1 SQVTM, CDR2 ANQGSEA. The CDR3 covers 12 residues. Trimming took 7 bases from V and 4 from J, leaving 14 bases between them. As DNA, the CDR3 is TGCAGCGCCGGGGCGGGAATATACGAGCAGTACTTC. The encoded protein is CSAGAGIYEQYF.